This paragraph covers one T cell receptor beta chain sequence. The antigen is undetermined. At the DNA level, this CDR3 is encoded by other sequences in the same sample as well. Sample time point: cycle 4 day 1 (C4D1), after 5 to 7 weeks of nivolumab. Every patient had relapsed following autologous stem cell transplantation, and cohorts differed in brentuximab vedotin exposure. Germline loops: CDR1 SGHRS, CDR2 YFSETQ. The CDR3 contains 13 residues. Trimming cost V 3 bases and J 3 bases; bases outside gene matches: 0. This sample was included in a study of PD-1 blockade in classical Hodgkin lymphoma. Study-level findings and limits: Exclusion applied to patients who initiated nivolumab less than 1 year following ASCT. No one has yet defined what causes the repertoire differences, which may be disease activity or prior therapy. Newly diagnosed patients were reported to exhibit reduced baseline TCR diversity relative to healthy donors.

Data came from immunoSEQ multiplex PCR; TCRdb stores just in-frame clones and leaves some out. The data contain tens of thousands of clones, around 90% of them seen just once; the ten biggest clones take up about 8.1%. The material sequenced was peripheral blood mononuclear cells (PBMCs), taken before the fourth cycle of nivolumab. The gene calls are TRBV5-1 and TRBJ1-1, with 9 bases fitting TRBD1. This TCR was recovered from a human donor with classical Hodgkin lymphoma. CDR3 region: CASSWTGDTEAFF. CDR3 sequence (DNA): TGCGCCAGCAGCTGGACAGGGGACACTGAAGCTTTCTTT.